This T cell receptor beta chain was recorded in a study of T cell changes during pregnancy in multiple sclerosis (dated by TCRdb to 2018 to 2020). About the investigation overall: Changes in the T cell repertoire over the course of pregnancy were examined in this study in women with multiple sclerosis.

Of note for this clone: This clone's antigen is unknown. Per-nucleotide qualities are absent, and no much larger clonotype sits a single base away.

The library was obtained by the immunoSEQ multiplex PCR assay. In TCRdb, the immuneACCESS table is reduced to in-frame sequences with V and J assigned. These tables do not hold every clone; where another copy was compared, an unresolved V gene accounts for under half, and the others remain unexplained. The sample table contains around 60,000 clones; only one count was recorded for 80% to 95% of them. The top ten clonotypes cover around 2.8% of the sample. The V end gives up 1 base and the J end 7 bases, leaving 6 bases in the junction not matched to a gene. The germline V gene supplies CDR1 ENHRY and CDR2 SYGVKD. From the cysteine through the phenylalanine, the CDR3 covers 16 amino acids. Solely the CDR3 DNA is kept, with 48 bases framed from the first base.

The receptor's source is a female donor in good health, enrolled as a control in a pregnancy study. The chain uses TRBV10-3 and TRBJ2-3; 12 bases in the middle match TRBD1. The sample in question was peripheral blood, obtained in the second trimester of pregnancy. The DNA is as follows: TGTGCCATCAGTGAGTTCCGGGACAGGGGGCTTTATACGCAGTATTTT. This sequence encodes CAISEFRDRGLYTQYF.